The text below deals with one TCR beta chain. The antigen remains undetermined. From germline, CDR1 is SQVTM and CDR2 ANQGSEA. The CDR3 loop spans 14 amino acids. With 3 bases removed from V and 6 bases from J, the gap between germline ends came to 15 bases. TCRdb's table, derived via immunoSEQ multiplex PCR, lists solely in-frame clones and lacks some. The sample records about 90,000 clones, around 90% being singletons. This specimen belongs to a study of graft-versus-host responses after intestinal transplantation. The overall study: Isolated intestinal, liver-intestinal, or multivisceral transplants had been given to the recipients. Anti-thymocyte globulin induction preceded 2 to 4 years of tacrolimus and steroid maintenance in all recipients.

Study conclusions and caveats: Early declines in HvG clones that occurred post-transplant were associated with peak circulating GvH clone levels. Where graft-donor T cell macrochimerism was present, patients had high graft-versus-host to host-versus-graft clonal ratios in allografts.

The chain is built from TRBV29-1 and TRBJ2-1, with a tentative D call TRBD2 (6 bases). This receptor was obtained from a human donor who received an intestinal transplant. Sequences were derived from unstimulated CD8+ T cells sorted from spleen or lymph node cells, sampled before intestinal transplant. CDR3 residues: CSVEGGERGNEQFF. Here the CDR3 DNA reads TGCAGCGTTGAGGGGGGAGAGCGCGGCAATGAGCAGTTCTTC.